Listed here are 15 T cell receptor beta chains from one sample, sequenced in a study of blood T cells in healthy people across ages. A sample-barcoded 5' primer and a J-beta primer mix were used in a second PCR of roughly 7 to 11 cycles. TCRdb reprocessed the 5' RACE reads via MiXCR and lists one record per CDR3 protein. The repertoire holds more than 800,000 distinct CDR3 sequences, with 35% to 55% as singletons. The sequenced sample consisted of blood. These receptors were collected from a woman aged 60-75 years in good health.

A few counts support this clonotype. This chain joins TRBV29-1 and TRBJ2-7, with D possibly being TRBD1 (5 bases). V was shortened by 4 bases and J by 6 bases, with 10 bases between the two germline ends. Germline values: CDR1 SQVTM, CDR2 ANQGSEA. The length of the CDR3 is 11 residues. The CDR3 reads CSVVQGGEQYF. The CDR3, as DNA: TGCAGCGTTGTGCAGGGCGGCGAGCAGTACTTC.

The gene calls are TRBV28 and TRBJ2-7; the D gene could be TRBD1 or TRBD2 (5 bases each). V shed 5 bases and J shed 0 bases, with 14 bases lying between them. Germline V gives CDR1 MDHEN, CDR2 SYDVKM. The CDR3 sequence is 15 residues long. Here the CDR3 reads CASSRTGTVSYEQYF. The CDR3 coding sequence is TGTGCCAGCAGTCGAACCGGGACCGTCTCCTACGAGCAGTACTTC.

This clonotype was observed a handful of times. The rearrangement joins TRBV27 to TRBJ1-2; 7 bases agree with TRBD1. J gave up 7 bases and V 3 bases, and 5 bases lay outside the gene matches. The CDR3 is 13 residues long. The germline gives CDR1 MNHEY, CDR2 SMNVEV (reference sequence). CDR3 residues: CASSFRQGGGYTF. The CDR3 bases are TGTGCCAGCAGTTTTCGACAGGGAGGTGGCTACACCTTC.

The chain has TRBV25-1 and TRBJ1-2, with D perhaps TRBD1 (6 bases). The CDR3 extends over 16 amino acids. V gave up 4 bases and J gave up 3 bases, with 18 bases separating them. The V gene's germline CDR1 is MGHDK and CDR2 SYGVNS. This chain's CDR3 is CASSGYKGRGDYGYTF. CDR3 sequence (DNA): TGTGCCAGCAGTGGATATAAGGGCAGGGGAGACTATGGCTACACCTTC.

This clonotype came up many times. The V and J genes are TRBV6-6 and TRBJ2-7, with TRBD1 identical over 11 bases. The CDR3 length is 13 residues. In germline, CDR1 is MNHNY, CDR2 SVGAGI (reference sequence). V shed 5 bases and J 6 bases; nucleotides not matched to a gene: 3. The DNA for the CDR3 is TGTGCCAGCAGTACTGGGACAGGGGGCGAGCAGTACTTC. This sequence encodes CASSTGTGGEQYF.

The V gene is TRBV11-2, the J gene TRBJ2-2, with 7 bases that match TRBD2. The ends lost 0 bases at V and 2 bases at J; junction bases unmatched: 12. Germline loops: CDR1 SGHAT, CDR2 FQNNGV. The CDR3 sequence is 19 residues long. The DNA for the CDR3 is TGTGCCAGCAGCTTAGATCTCGTAAGGCGGGAGACCAACACCGGGGAGCTGTTTTTT. Its protein product is CASSLDLVRRETNTGELFF.

A few counts support this clonotype. V and J are TRBV10-3 and TRBJ2-1; 10 bases match TRBD2. CDR1 is ENHRY and CDR2 is SYGVKD in the germline V gene. CDR3 length equals 13 residues. The V gene end was trimmed by 4 bases and the J gene end by 10 bases; junction bases not matched to a gene: 4. The CDR3 DNA follows: TGTGCCATCAGTGGGGGACTAGCGAACGAGCAGTTCTTC. It yields the protein CAISGGLANEQFF.

This rearrangement joins TRBV13 to TRBJ1-6; 11 bases are a match to TRBD1. The CDR3 has 18 residues. The germline gives CDR1 PRHDT, CDR2 FYEKMQ (reference sequence). The V gene end was trimmed by 6 bases and the J gene end by 7 bases; junction bases not matched to a gene: 14. The CDR3 DNA reads as TGTGCCAGCAGTTTCGGGACAGGGGGTGCTCACGGAAATTCACCCCTCCACTTT. It is translated as CASSFGTGGAHGNSPLHF.

This chain connects TRBV19 to TRBJ2-1; TRBD2 matches at 14 bases. This CDR3 region has 22 residues. Germline CDR1 and CDR2: LNHDA and SQIVND (reference sequence). Trimming removed 5 bases from V and 1 base from J; junction bases left unmatched: 19. The chain's CDR3 is CASSLTGTTGLAGAASYNEQFF. In nucleotides, the CDR3 is TGTGCCAGTAGTTTAACCGGGACAACGGGACTAGCGGGAGCGGCGTCCTACAATGAGCAGTTCTTC. Filled out from reference TRBV19 and TRBJ2-1, the complete variable domain reads DGGITQSPKYLFRKEGQNVTLSCEQNLNHDAMYWYRQDPGQGLRLIYYSQIVNDFQKGDIAEGYSVSREKKESFPLTVTSAQKNPTAFYLCASSLTGTTGLAGAASYNEQFFGPGTRLTVL.

J is TRBJ2-7 and V is TRBV14, with 9 bases identical to TRBD2. Germline trimming cut 5 bases from V and 3 bases from J; bases unmatched to any gene: 8. The germline V gene encodes CDR1 SGHDN and CDR2 FVKESK. CDR3 size: 15 residues. The CDR3 nucleotides are TGTGCCAGCAGCGGGCGACTAGCGGCGTTCTACGAGCAGTACTTC. It encodes CASSGRLAAFYEQYF.

This clonotype was detected only a few times. The CDR3 DNA reads TGTGCCAGCAGCTTAGAGGGTAGCGAAGGATCAGATACGCAGTATTTT. Translating it yields CASSLEGSEGSDTQYF. V and J are TRBV11-2 and TRBJ2-3; perhaps TRBD2 as D (5 bases). Germline V gene sequence: CDR1 SGHAT, CDR2 FQNNGV. V was pared by 0 bases and J by 4 bases, with 14 bases between. The length of the CDR3 is 16 residues.

This clonotype was picked up one time. The rearrangement uses TRBV27 and TRBJ2-7, with 9 bases fitting TRBD2. The CDR3 contains 15 residues. V lost 4 bases, J lost 7 bases, and 11 bases stayed unmatched. CDR1 and CDR2 from the germline V gene are MNHEY and SMNVEV (reference sequence). CDR3 in amino acids: CASSSAGGPFYEQYF. As DNA, the CDR3 is TGTGCCAGCAGTTCCGCGGGAGGGCCCTTCTATGAGCAGTACTTC.

This clonotype has more than one count but fewer than ten. The CDR3 region is CASLPRASGSPDTQYF. The DNA of the CDR3 is TGTGCCAGCCTCCCTAGGGCTAGCGGGAGTCCAGATACGCAGTATTTT. This chain joins TRBV27 and TRBJ2-3, with 10 bases matching TRBD2. This CDR3 comprises 16 residues. CDR1 is MNHEY, CDR2 SMNVEV, per germline (reference sequence). Losses at the gene ends were 8 bases for V and 4 bases for J; bases not matched to a gene: 12.

This clonotype was found a few times. The rearrangement uses TRBV5-1 and TRBJ2-1, with 10 bases identical to TRBD2. Germline V gene sequence: CDR1 SGHRS, CDR2 YFSETQ. The CDR3 length is 17 residues. After removal of 1 base from V and 0 bases from J, the junction contained 4 bases not matched to a gene. CDR3 region: CASSLRAGGPSYNEQFF. DNA of the CDR3: TGCGCCAGCAGCTTGAGAGCGGGAGGGCCCTCCTACAATGAGCAGTTCTTC.

The chain links TRBV12-3 or TRBV12-4 to TRBJ2-7, with D tentatively TRBD1 (6 bases). Trimming removed 6 bases at V and 7 bases at J, with 16 bases between. There are 13 residues in the CDR3. The CDR3 DNA follows: TGTGCCAGCAGCTCAGGGGACCGAAGGGAGCAGTACTTC. The encoded protein is CASSSGDRREQYF.